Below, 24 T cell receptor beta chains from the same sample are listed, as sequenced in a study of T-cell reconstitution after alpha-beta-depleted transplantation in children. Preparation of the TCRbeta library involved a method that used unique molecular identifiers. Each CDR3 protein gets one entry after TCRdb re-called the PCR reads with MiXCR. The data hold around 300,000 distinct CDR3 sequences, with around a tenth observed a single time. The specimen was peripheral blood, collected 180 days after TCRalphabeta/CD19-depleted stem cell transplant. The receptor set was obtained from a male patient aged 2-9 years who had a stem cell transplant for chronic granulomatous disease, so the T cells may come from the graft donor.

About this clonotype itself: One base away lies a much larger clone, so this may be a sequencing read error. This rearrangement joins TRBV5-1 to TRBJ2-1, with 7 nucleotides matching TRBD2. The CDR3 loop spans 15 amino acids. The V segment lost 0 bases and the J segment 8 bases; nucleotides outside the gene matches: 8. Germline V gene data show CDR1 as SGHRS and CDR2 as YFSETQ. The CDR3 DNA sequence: TGCGCCAGCAGCTTGGGAGGACTAGTAGGGGATGAGCAGTTCTTC. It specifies CASSLGGLVGDEQFF.

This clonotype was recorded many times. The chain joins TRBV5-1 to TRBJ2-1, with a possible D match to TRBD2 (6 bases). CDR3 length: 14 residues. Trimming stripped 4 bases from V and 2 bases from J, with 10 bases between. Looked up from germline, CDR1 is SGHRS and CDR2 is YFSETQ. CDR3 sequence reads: CASSAGPPYNEQFF. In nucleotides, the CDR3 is TGCGCCAGCAGCGCGGGACCACCCTACAATGAGCAGTTCTTC.

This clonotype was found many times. The CDR3 loop reads CASSPRSSGRATYEQYF. The CDR3 DNA is TGTGCCAGCTCACCCCGCTCTAGCGGGAGGGCGACCTACGAGCAGTACTTC. The V and J genes are TRBV18 and TRBJ2-7, with 12 positions matching TRBD2. CDR3 length: 17 residues. Losses at the gene ends were 3 bases for V and 2 bases for J; bases not matched to a gene: 8. Germline lookup yields CDR1 KGHSH and CDR2 LQKENI.

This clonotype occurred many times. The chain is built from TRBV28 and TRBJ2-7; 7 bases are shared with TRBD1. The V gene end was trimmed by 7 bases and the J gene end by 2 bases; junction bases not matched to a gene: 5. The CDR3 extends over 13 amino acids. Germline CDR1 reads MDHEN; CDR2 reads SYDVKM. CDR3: CASTYGTAYEQYF. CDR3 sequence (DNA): TGTGCCAGCACTTACGGGACAGCCTACGAGCAGTACTTC.

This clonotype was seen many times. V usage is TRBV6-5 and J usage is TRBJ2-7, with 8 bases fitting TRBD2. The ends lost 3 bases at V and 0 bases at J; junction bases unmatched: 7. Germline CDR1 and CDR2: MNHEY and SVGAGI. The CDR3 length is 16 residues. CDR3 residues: CASSYAAGVPSYEQYF. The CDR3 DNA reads TGTGCCAGCAGTTATGCAGCGGGGGTTCCCTCCTACGAGCAGTACTTC.

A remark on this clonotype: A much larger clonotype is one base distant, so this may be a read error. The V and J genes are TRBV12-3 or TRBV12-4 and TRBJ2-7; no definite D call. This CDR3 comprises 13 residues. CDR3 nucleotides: TGTGCCAGCAGTTTAGCCCCCCGAGGCGAGCTGTACTTC. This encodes CASSLAPRGELYF.

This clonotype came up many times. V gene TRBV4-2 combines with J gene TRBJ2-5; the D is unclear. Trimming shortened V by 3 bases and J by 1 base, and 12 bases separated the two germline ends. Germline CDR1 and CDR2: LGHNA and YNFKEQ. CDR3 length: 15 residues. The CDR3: CASSQRSNVQETQYF. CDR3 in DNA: TGTGCCAGCAGCCAGAGATCCAACGTCCAAGAGACCCAGTACTTC.

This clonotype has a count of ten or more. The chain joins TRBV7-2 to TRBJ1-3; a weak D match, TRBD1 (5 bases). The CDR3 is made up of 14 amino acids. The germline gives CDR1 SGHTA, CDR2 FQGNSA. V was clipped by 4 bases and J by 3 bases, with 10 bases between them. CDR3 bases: TGTGCCAGCAGCTGGGGACGGAATGGAAACACCATATATTTT. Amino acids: CASSWGRNGNTIYF.

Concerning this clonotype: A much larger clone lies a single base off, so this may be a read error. This chain's CDR3 is CASAVTSVETQFF. The CDR3 nucleotides read TGTGCTAGTGCCGTGACTAGCGTAGAGACCCAGTTCTTC. The chain links TRBV12-5 to TRBJ2-5, with 8 bases that match TRBD2. The better agreement between TRBJ2-1 and the DNA end casts doubt on the J call. CDR3 length: 13 amino acids. Germline assignment: CDR1 LGHNT and CDR2 FRNRAP.

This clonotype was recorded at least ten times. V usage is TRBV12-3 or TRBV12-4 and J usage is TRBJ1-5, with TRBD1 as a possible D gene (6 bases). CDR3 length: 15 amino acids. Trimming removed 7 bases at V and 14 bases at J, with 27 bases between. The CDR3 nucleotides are TGTGCCAGCACTCAATCCAACAGGGAGGGGGGCCCTAAGCATTTT. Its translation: CASTQSNREGGPKHF.

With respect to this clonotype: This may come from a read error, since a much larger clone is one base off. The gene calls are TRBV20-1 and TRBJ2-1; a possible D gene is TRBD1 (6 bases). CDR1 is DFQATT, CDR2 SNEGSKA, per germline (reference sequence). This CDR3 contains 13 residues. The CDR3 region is CSASRRGRNEQLF. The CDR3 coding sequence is TGCAGTGCGTCCCGCAGGGGAAGAAATGAGCAGCTCTTC.

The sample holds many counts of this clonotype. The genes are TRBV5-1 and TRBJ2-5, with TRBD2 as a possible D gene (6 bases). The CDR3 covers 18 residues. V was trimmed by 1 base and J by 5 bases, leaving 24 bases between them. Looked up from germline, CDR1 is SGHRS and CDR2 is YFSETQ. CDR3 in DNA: TGCGCCAGCAGCTTGAGGCCCCCGGGGCACATCGCGGGGGAGACCCAGTACTTC. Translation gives CASSLRPPGHIAGETQYF. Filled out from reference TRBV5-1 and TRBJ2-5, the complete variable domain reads KAGVTQTPRYLIKTRGQQVTLSCSPISGHRSVSWYQQTPGQGLQFLFEYFSETQRNKGNFPGRFSGRQFSNSRSEMNVSTLELGDSALYLCASSLRPPGHIAGETQYFGPGTRLLVL.

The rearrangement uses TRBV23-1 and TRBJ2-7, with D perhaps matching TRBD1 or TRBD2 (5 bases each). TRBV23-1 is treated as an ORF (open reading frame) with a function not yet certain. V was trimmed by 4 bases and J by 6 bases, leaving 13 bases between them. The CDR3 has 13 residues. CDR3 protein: CASSPGTVLEQYF. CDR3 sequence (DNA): TGCGCCAGCAGTCCGGGGACGGTGCTCGAGCAGTACTTC.

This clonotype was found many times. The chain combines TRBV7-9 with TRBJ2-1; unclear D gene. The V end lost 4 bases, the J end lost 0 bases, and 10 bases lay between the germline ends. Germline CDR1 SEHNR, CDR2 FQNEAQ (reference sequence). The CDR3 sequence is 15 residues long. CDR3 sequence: CASSSPPGSYNEQFF. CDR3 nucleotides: TGTGCCAGCAGCTCCCCCCCGGGCTCCTACAATGAGCAGTTCTTC.

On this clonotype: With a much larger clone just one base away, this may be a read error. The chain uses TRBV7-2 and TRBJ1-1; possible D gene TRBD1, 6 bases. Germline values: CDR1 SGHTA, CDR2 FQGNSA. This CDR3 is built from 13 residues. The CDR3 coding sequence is TGTGCCAACAGCTTACAGGGTTCGTTTGAAGCTTTCTTT. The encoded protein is CANSLQGSFEAFF. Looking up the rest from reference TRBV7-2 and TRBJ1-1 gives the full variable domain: GAGVSQSPSNKVTEKGKDVELRCDPISGHTALYWYRQSLGQGLEFLIYFQGNSAPDKSGLPSDRFSAERTGGSVSTLTIQRTQQEDSAVYLCANSLQGSFEAFFGQGTRLTVV.

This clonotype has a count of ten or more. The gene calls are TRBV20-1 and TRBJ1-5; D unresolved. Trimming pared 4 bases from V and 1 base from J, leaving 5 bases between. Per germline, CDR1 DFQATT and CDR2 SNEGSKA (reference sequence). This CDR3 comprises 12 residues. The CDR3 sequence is CSATLSNQPQHF. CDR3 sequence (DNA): TGCAGTGCTACCCTGAGCAATCAGCCCCAGCATTTT.

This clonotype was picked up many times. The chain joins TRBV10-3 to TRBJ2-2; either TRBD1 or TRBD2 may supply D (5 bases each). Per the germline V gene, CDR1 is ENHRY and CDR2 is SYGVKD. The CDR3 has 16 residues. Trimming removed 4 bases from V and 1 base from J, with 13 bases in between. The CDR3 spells CAISGGTSLNTGELFF. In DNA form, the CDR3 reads TGTGCCATCAGTGGAGGGACCTCCCTGAACACCGGGGAGCTGTTTTTT.

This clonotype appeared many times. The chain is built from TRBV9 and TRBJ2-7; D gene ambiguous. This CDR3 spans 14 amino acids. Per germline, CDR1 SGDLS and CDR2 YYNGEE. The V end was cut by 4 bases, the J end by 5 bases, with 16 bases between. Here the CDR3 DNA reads TGTGCCAGCAGCACCTCCTCGGCCCTGGACGAGCAGTACTTC. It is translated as CASSTSSALDEQYF.

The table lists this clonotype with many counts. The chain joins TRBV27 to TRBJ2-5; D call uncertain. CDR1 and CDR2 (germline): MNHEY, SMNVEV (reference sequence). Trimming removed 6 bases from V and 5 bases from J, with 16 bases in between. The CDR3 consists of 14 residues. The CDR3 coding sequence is TGTGCCAGCAGACCCTATGCCTTATGGGAGACCCAGTACTTC. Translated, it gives CASRPYALWETQYF.

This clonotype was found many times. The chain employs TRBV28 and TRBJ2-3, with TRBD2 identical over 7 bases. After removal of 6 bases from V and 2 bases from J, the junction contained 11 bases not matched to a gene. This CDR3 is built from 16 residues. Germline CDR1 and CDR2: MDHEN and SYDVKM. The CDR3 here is CASSPAGVRFTDTQYF. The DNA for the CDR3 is TGTGCCAGCAGCCCGGCGGGAGTCCGTTTCACAGATACGCAGTATTTT.

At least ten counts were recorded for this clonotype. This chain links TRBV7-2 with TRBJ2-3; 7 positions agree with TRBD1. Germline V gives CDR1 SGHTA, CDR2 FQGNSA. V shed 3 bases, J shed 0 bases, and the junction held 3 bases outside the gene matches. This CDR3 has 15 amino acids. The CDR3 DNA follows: TGTGCCAGCAGCTTTGGACAGGCTAGCACAGATACGCAGTATTTT. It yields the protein CASSFGQASTDTQYF. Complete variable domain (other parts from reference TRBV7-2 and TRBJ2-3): GAGVSQSPSNKVTEKGKDVELRCDPISGHTALYWYRQSLGQGLEFLIYFQGNSAPDKSGLPSDRFSAERTGGSVSTLTIQRTQQEDSAVYLCASSFGQASTDTQYFGPGTRLTVL.

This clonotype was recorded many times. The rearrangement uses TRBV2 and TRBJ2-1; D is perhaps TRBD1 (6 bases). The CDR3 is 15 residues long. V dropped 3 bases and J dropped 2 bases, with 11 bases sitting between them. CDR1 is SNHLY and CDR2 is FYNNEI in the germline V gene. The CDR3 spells CASSDFQGTYNEQFF. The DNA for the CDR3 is TGTGCCAGCAGTGATTTCCAGGGGACCTACAATGAGCAGTTCTTC.

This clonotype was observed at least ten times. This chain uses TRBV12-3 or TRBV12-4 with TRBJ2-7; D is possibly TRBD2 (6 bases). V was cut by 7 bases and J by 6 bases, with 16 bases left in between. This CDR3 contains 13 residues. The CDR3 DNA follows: TGTGCCAGCAAGGAGTTCTGGGGAGGCGAGCAGTACTTC. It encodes CASKEFWGGEQYF.

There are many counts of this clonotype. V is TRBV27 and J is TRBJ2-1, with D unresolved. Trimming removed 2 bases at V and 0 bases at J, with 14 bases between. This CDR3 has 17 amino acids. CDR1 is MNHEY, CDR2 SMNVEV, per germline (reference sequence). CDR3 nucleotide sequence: TGTGCCAGCAGTTTACCACCGGGCCGAAGCTCCTACAATGAGCAGTTCTTC. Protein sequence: CASSLPPGRSSYNEQFF.